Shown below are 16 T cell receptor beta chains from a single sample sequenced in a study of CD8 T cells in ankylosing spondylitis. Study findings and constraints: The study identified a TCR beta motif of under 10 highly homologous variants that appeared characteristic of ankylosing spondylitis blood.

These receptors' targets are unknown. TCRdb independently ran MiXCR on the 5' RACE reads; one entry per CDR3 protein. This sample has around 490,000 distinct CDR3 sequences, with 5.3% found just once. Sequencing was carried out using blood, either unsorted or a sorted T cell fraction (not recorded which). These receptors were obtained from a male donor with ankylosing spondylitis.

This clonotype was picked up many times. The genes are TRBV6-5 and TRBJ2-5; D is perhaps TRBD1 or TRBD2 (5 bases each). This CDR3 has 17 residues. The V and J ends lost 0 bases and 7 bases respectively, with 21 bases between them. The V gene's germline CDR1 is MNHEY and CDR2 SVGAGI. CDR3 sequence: CASSYSPRLGRKGTQYF. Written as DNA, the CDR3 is TGTGCCAGCAGTTACTCGCCCAGGCTGGGACGGAAGGGGACCCAGTACTTC.

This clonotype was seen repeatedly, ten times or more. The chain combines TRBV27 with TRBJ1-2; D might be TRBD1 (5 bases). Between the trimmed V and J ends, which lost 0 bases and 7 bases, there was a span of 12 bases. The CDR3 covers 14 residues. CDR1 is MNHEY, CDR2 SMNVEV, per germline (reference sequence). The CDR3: CASSLSGGFGGYTF. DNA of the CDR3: TGTGCCAGCAGTTTATCGGGGGGATTTGGTGGCTACACCTTC.

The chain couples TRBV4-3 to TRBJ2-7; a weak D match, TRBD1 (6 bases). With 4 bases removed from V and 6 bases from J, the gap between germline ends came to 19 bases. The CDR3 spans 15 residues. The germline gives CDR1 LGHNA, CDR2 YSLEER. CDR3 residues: CASSPQFQGRSEQYF. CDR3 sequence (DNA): TGCGCCAGCAGCCCCCAATTCCAGGGGCGCAGCGAGCAGTACTTC.

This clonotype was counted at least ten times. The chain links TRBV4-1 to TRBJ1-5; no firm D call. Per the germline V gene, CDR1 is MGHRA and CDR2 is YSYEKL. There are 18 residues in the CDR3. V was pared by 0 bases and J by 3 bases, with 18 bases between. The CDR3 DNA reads TGCGCCAGCAGCCAAGACTGGCTCCTTTTCATGGACAATCAGCCCCAGCATTTT. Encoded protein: CASSQDWLLFMDNQPQHF.

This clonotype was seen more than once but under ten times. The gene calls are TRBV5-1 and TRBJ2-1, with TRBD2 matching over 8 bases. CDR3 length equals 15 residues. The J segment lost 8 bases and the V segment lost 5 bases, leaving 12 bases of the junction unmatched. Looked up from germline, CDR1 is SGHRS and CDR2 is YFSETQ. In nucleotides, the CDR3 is TGCGCCAGCAGAGCGGGAGCCGCTATCCTTGATGAGCAGTTCTTC. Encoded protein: CASRAGAAILDEQFF.

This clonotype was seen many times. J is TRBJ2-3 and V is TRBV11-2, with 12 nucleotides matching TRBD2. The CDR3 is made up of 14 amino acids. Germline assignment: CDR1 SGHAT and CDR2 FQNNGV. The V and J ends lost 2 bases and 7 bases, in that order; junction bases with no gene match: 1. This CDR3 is CASSLLAGGHTQYF. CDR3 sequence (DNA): TGTGCCAGCAGCTTACTAGCGGGGGGGCATACGCAGTATTTT.

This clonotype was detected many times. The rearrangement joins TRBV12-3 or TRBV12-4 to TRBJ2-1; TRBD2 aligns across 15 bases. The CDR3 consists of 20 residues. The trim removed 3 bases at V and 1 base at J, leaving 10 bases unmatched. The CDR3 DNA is TGTGCCAGCAGTTTGCGTCCGGGACTAGCGGGGGGCGGTTCCTACAATGAGCAGTTCTTC. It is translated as CASSLRPGLAGGGSYNEQFF.

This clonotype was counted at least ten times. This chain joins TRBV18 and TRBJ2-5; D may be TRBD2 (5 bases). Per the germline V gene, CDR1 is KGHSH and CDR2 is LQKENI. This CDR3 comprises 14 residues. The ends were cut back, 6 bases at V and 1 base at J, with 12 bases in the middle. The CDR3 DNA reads TGTGCCAGCTCCCTAAGCGGCTCCCAAGAGACCCAGTACTTC. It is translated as CASSLSGSQETQYF.

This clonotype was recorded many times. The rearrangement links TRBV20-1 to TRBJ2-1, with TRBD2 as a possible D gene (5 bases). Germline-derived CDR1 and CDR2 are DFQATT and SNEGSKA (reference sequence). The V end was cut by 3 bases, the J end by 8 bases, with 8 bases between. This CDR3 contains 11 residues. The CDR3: CSASVAHEQFF. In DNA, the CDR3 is TGCAGTGCTAGTGTAGCGCATGAGCAGTTCTTC.

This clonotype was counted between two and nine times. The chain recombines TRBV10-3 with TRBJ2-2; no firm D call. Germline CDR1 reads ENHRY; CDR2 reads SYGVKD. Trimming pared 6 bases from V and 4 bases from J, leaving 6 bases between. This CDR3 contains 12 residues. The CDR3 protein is CAISILTGELFF. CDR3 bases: TGTGCCATCAGCATCCTCACCGGGGAGCTGTTTTTT.

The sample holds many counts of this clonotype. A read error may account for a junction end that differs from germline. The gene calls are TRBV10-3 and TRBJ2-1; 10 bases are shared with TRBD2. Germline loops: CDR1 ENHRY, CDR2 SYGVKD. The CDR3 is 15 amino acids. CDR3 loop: CAITEGTSEDNEQFF. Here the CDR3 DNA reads TGTGCCATCACTGAGGGGACTAGCGAAGACAATGAGCAGTTCTTC.

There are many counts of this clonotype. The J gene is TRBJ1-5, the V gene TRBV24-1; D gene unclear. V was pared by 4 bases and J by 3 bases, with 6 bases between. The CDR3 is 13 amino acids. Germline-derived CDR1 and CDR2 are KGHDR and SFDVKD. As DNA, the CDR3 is TGTGCCACCAGTGAGCGGATCAATCAGCCCCAGCATTTT. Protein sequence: CATSERINQPQHF.

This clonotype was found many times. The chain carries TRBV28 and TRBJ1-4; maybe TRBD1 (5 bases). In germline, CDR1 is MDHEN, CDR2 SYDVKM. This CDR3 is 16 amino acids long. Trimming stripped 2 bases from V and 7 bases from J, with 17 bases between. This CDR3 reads CASSLPLGQGSEKLFF. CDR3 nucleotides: TGTGCCAGCAGTTTACCCCTCGGGCAGGGAAGTGAAAAACTGTTTTTT.

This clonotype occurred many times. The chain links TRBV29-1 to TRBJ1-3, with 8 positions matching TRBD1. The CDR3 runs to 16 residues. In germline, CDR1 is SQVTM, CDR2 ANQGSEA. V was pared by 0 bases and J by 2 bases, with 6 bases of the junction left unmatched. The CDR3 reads CSVEDFQGAAGNTIYF. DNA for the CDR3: TGCAGCGTTGAAGACTTCCAGGGGGCAGCTGGAAACACCATATATTTT.

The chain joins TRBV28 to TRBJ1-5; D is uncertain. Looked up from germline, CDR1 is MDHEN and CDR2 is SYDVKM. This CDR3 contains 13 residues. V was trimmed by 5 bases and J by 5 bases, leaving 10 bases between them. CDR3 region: CASSPASHQPQHF. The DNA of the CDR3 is TGTGCCAGCAGTCCGGCAAGTCATCAGCCCCAGCATTTT.

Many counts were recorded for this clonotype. DNA for the CDR3: TGCAGCGTTGGTGGAGGGCAGGGGATTACAGATACGCAGTATTTT. Translated, it gives CSVGGGQGITDTQYF. This sequence joins TRBV29-1 and TRBJ2-3; TRBD1 or TRBD2 may be the D gene (6 bases each). This CDR3 contains 15 residues. Germline V gene data show CDR1 as SQVTM and CDR2 as ANQGSEA. V dropped 4 bases and J dropped 3 bases, with 17 bases sitting between them.